The 25 T cell receptor beta chains given below trace back to one sample, sequenced in a study of shared clonotypes between healthy human individuals. Sequenced by immunoSEQ multiplex PCR; TCRdb stores in-frame clones only, minus some. The sample lists 1.5 million to 2.5 million clones; just under 95% were seen once. The naive CD8 fraction comprised CD45RO-negative cells positively selected for CCR7 and excluded terminally differentiated effector memory CD45RA+ cells. The sequencing input was naive CD8+ T cells sorted from blood. The receptors were gathered from a man between 18 and 29 years old in good health.

This clone has a single count. This chain links TRBV11-3 with TRBJ2-1; possibly TRBD1 for D (6 bases). CDR1 SGHNT and CDR2 YENEEA come from the germline V gene. The CDR3 loop spans 13 amino acids. The V end was cut by 3 bases, the J end by 6 bases, with 9 bases between. CDR3 region: CASSLGAVNEQFF. The CDR3 region has the DNA TGTGCCAGCAGCTTGGGGGCTGTCAATGAGCAGTTCTTC.

V and J are TRBV4-3 and TRBJ2-1, with 9 bases aligning to TRBD2. This CDR3 is 15 amino acids long. J gave up 5 bases and V 11 bases, and 13 bases lay outside the gene matches. Germline-derived CDR1 and CDR2 are LGHNA and YSLEER. The CDR3 loop reads CARGGAGGMDNEQFF. The CDR3 DNA is TGCGCCCGTGGGGGAGCGGGAGGTATGGACAATGAGCAGTTCTTC.

This chain links TRBV6-5 with TRBJ2-3; the match to TRBD1 covers 9 bases. J gave up 4 bases and V 0 bases, and 5 bases lay outside the gene matches. Germline V gene lookup returns CDR1 MNHEY and CDR2 SVGAGI. The CDR3 runs 16 residues. The CDR3 DNA follows: TGTGCCAGCAGTTACTCGGGACAGGGTAACCCAGATACGCAGTATTTT. It translates to CASSYSGQGNPDTQYF.

This chain links TRBV4-3 with TRBJ2-1; D is possibly TRBD1 (5 bases). The length of the CDR3 is 15 residues. V was cut by 2 bases and J by 7 bases, with 15 bases left in between. CDR1 is LGHNA and CDR2 is YSLEER in the germline V gene. The CDR3 region has the DNA TGCGCCAGCAGCCAACTACTAAGGGGCAGGAATGAGCAGTTCTTC. Amino acids: CASSQLLRGRNEQFF.

The rearrangement joins TRBV28 to TRBJ1-2, with 9 bases fitting TRBD1. The V segment lost 1 base and the J segment 2 bases; nucleotides outside the gene matches: 5. The germline V gene encodes CDR1 MDHEN and CDR2 SYDVKM. This CDR3 has 16 amino acids. The CDR3 reads CASSLLGTGSNYGYTF. The CDR3 DNA sequence: TGTGCCAGCAGTTTATTGGGGACAGGGTCCAACTATGGCTACACCTTC.

The chain carries TRBV19 and TRBJ2-1; 11 nucleotides agree with TRBD2. CDR1 and CDR2 (germline): LNHDA, SQIVND (reference sequence). The CDR3 has 13 residues. The trim removed 4 bases at V and 10 bases at J, leaving 3 bases unmatched. DNA of the CDR3: TGTGCCAGTAGTAGGGGGACTAGCGGCGAGCAGTTCTTC. Translating gives CASSRGTSGEQFF.

The chain is built from TRBV6-6 and TRBJ1-4; 10 bases fit TRBD1. Trimming took 2 bases from V and 8 from J; bases not matched to a gene: 2. This CDR3 has 14 amino acids. Germline V gives CDR1 MNHNY, CDR2 SVGAGI (reference sequence). The CDR3 DNA reads TGTGCCAGCAGTTACGGGACAGGGGCCGAAAAACTGTTTTTT. Its protein is CASSYGTGAEKLFF.

The chain uses TRBV29-1 and TRBJ1-2; TRBD1 matches at 9 bases. The V gene end was trimmed by 0 bases and the J gene end by 3 bases; junction bases not matched to a gene: 5. Germline V gene lookup returns CDR1 SQVTM and CDR2 ANQGSEA. The CDR3 totals 15 residues. CDR3 amino acids: CSVEEGDRADYGYTF. CDR3 nucleotide sequence: TGCAGCGTTGAAGAAGGGGACAGGGCTGACTATGGCTACACCTTC.

The chain links TRBV18 to TRBJ2-2; 8 bases match TRBD1. Germline V gives CDR1 KGHSH, CDR2 LQKENI. This CDR3 has 16 residues. V gave up 2 bases and J gave up 7 bases; unmatched junction bases: 9. CDR3 sequence reads: CASSPEGTGDLGELFF. DNA of the CDR3: TGTGCCAGCTCACCAGAGGGGACAGGAGACCTCGGGGAGCTGTTTTTT. Full variable domain (rest looked up from reference TRBV18 and TRBJ2-2): NAGVMQNPRHLVRRRGQEARLRCSPMKGHSHVYWYRQLPEEGLKFMVYLQKENIIDESGMPKERFSAEFPKEGPSILRIQQVVRGDSAAYFCASSPEGTGDLGELFFGEGSRLTVL.

V usage is TRBV20-1 and J usage is TRBJ2-5; no clear D. Trimming pared 0 bases from V and 3 bases from J, leaving 2 bases between. Germline-derived CDR1 and CDR2 are DFQATT and SNEGSKA (reference sequence). This CDR3 has 11 amino acids. In DNA form, the CDR3 reads TGCAGTGCTAGAGACAAAGAGACCCAGTACTTC. Protein: CSARDKETQYF.

Details on this clone: The same CDR3 can be traced to other DNA sequences in this sample. The chain is built from TRBV30 and TRBJ2-3; TRBD2 is a possible D gene (6 bases). There are 11 residues in the CDR3. With 5 bases removed from V and 5 bases from J, the gap between germline ends came to 8 bases. Looked up from germline, CDR1 is GTSNPN and CDR2 is SVGIG (reference sequence). The CDR3 nucleotides are TGTGCCTGGGAGGGACTAGATACGCAGTATTTT. This sequence encodes CAWEGLDTQYF.

The V gene is TRBV11-2, the J gene TRBJ2-7; D is undetermined. The CDR3 spans 13 residues. Trimming cost V 5 bases and J 4 bases, with 12 bases left between them. The germline V gene has CDR1 SGHAT and CDR2 FQNNGV. In DNA, the CDR3 is TGTGCCAGCAGCCTGAGGACGGAATACGAGCAGTACTTC. Its protein product is CASSLRTEYEQYF.

This chain connects TRBV28 to TRBJ2-1, with D maybe TRBD1 (6 bases). Trimming removed 3 bases from V and 7 bases from J, with 10 bases in between. Looked up from germline, CDR1 is MDHEN and CDR2 is SYDVKM. The CDR3 contains 13 residues. This CDR3 reads CASSFWQGNEQFF. The DNA of the CDR3 is TGTGCCAGCAGTTTTTGGCAGGGGAATGAGCAGTTCTTC.

Concerning this clone itself: This sample also contains other DNA sequences that code for the same CDR3. The gene calls are TRBV6-5 and TRBJ2-3; TRBD2 matches 10 bases. Germline CDR1 MNHEY, CDR2 SVGAGI. This CDR3 is 15 amino acids long. V lost 4 bases and J lost 4; bases outside the gene matches: 5. CDR3 loop: CASSSLAGVADTQYF. As DNA, the CDR3 is TGTGCCAGCAGTTCGCTAGCGGGAGTAGCAGATACGCAGTATTTT.

The chain has TRBV29-1 and TRBJ1-2, with 9 bases matching TRBD1. V shed 7 bases and J 1 base; nucleotides not matched to a gene: 10. CDR1 is SQVTM and CDR2 is ANQGSEA in the germline V gene. The CDR3 runs to 15 residues. The CDR3 DNA reads as TGCAGCGACGAAACAGGGGGCGGCCTTAACTATGGCTACACCTTC. Translating gives CSDETGGGLNYGYTF.

The V call is TRBV5-6, the J call TRBJ2-5; 10 bases agree with TRBD2. CDR1 is SGHDT, CDR2 YYEEEE, per germline. Unmatched junction bases numbered 7, after V lost 4 bases and J lost 4 bases. The CDR3 extends over 15 amino acids. In DNA form, the CDR3 reads TGTGCCAGCAGCACCTCCCCTAGCGGGGGAGAGACCCAGTACTTC. Encoded protein: CASSTSPSGGETQYF.

In DNA, the CDR3 is TGTGCCAGCAGTTGGACAGGGGGCGCGTTCGGGGAGACCCAGTACTTC. The encoded protein is CASSWTGGAFGETQYF. The rearrangement uses TRBV7-9 and TRBJ2-5; 11 positions match TRBD1. This CDR3 is built from 16 residues. The V and J ends lost 6 bases and 5 bases, in that order; junction bases with no gene match: 11. Germline V gene data show CDR1 as SEHNR and CDR2 as FQNEAQ (reference sequence).

This chain connects TRBV7-2 to TRBJ2-3; D perhaps matches TRBD1 (5 bases). There are 16 residues in the CDR3. Germline V lookup: CDR1 SGHTA, CDR2 FQGNSA. V was shortened by 5 bases and J by 0 bases, with 15 bases between the two germline ends. CDR3: CASSPRQFISTDTQYF. CDR3 sequence (DNA): TGTGCCAGCAGCCCGAGACAGTTTATCAGCACAGATACGCAGTATTTT.

This sequence joins TRBV6-5 and TRBJ2-7, with 8 positions matching TRBD1. This CDR3 region has 14 residues. After removal of 4 bases from V and 6 bases from J, the junction contained 8 bases not matched to a gene. Germline loops: CDR1 MNHEY, CDR2 SVGAGI. The chain's CDR3 is CASSSQGAPGEQYF. The CDR3 DNA follows: TGTGCCAGCAGTTCCCAGGGGGCGCCGGGCGAGCAGTACTTC.

The chain combines TRBV5-6 with TRBJ2-2; D is undetermined. Trimming left V 0 bases short and J 1 base short, with 10 bases between. Looked up from germline, CDR1 is SGHDT and CDR2 is YYEEEE. CDR3 size: 16 residues. CDR3 in DNA: TGTGCCAGCAGCTTGGGGGAATGGGTGAACACCGGGGAGCTGTTTTTT. This codes for CASSLGEWVNTGELFF.

The chain employs TRBV29-1 and TRBJ2-5; D is unclear. Trimming removed 3 bases at V and 2 bases at J, with 7 bases between. This CDR3 is 12 amino acids long. Looked up from germline, CDR1 is SQVTM and CDR2 is ANQGSEA. CDR3 loop: CSVEQAQETQYF. CDR3 in DNA: TGCAGCGTTGAGCAAGCTCAAGAGACCCAGTACTTC.

The chain carries TRBV4-1 and TRBJ1-2; D uncertain. V lost 3 bases and J 6 bases, leaving 17 bases between the germline ends. CDR1 and CDR2 (germline): MGHRA, YSYEKL. The CDR3 length is 15 residues. This chain's CDR3 is CASSQGPGRENGYTF. CDR3 DNA sequence: TGCGCCAGCAGCCAGGGCCCGGGAAGGGAGAATGGCTACACCTTC.

This chain joins TRBV5-4 and TRBJ1-6; D remains ambiguous. The CDR3 extends over 15 amino acids. Looked up from germline, CDR1 is SGHNT and CDR2 is YYREEE (reference sequence). V was trimmed by 2 bases and J by 0 bases, leaving 6 bases between them. For the CDR3, the DNA is TGTGCCAGCAGCTTTCCCAGCTCCTATAATTCACCCCTCCACTTT. Translation: CASSFPSSYNSPLHF.

The genes are TRBV10-3 and TRBJ2-7; 10 bases map to TRBD2. This CDR3 is built from 13 residues. Germline V gives CDR1 ENHRY, CDR2 SYGVKD. V trimming: 10 bases; J trimming: 1 base; junction bases outside the gene matches: 4. CDR3 in DNA: TGTGCCACGACAGCGGGAGGGTCCTACGAGCAGTACTTC. It translates to CATTAGGSYEQYF.

This clone appeared once. The same CDR3 arises from other DNA sequences in this sample as well. This chain connects TRBV7-9 to TRBJ1-1; D is possibly TRBD1 (5 bases). Trimming pared 3 bases from V and 4 bases from J, leaving 12 bases between. The germline gives CDR1 SEHNR, CDR2 FQNEAQ (reference sequence). The CDR3 is 14 residues long. This CDR3 reads CASSFGGSGTEAFF. In DNA form, the CDR3 reads TGTGCCAGCAGCTTCGGGGGGAGCGGCACTGAAGCTTTCTTT. Drawing the rest from reference TRBV7-9 and TRBJ1-1, the complete variable domain is DTGVSQNPRHKITKRGQNVTFRCDPISEHNRLYWYRQTLGQGPEFLTYFQNEAQLEKSRLLSDRFSAERPKGSFSTLEIQRTEQGDSAMYLCASSFGGSGTEAFFGQGTRLTVV.